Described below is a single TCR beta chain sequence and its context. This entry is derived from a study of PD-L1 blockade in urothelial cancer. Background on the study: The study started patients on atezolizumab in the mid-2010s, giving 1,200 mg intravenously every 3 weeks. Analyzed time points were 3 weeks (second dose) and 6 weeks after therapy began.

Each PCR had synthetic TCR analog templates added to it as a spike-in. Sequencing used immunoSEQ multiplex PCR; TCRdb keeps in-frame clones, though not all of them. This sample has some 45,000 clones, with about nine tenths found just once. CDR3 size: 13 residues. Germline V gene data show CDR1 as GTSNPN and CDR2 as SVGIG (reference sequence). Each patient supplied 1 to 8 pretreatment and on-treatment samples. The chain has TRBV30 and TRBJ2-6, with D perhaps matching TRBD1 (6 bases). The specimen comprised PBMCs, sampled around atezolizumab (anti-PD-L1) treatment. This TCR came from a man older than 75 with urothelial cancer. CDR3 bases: TGTGCTTGGGGGCCGACTGGGGCCAACGTCCTGACTTTC. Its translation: CAWGPTGANVLTF.